These T cell receptor beta chains were read from a single sample in a study of blood T cell repertoires in COVID-19. Data came from immunoSEQ multiplex PCR; TCRdb stores just in-frame clones and leaves some out. The sample has 75,000 to 95,000 clones; roughly 89% are singletons. Sequenced material: peripheral blood. The receptor source for this set is a man in his fifties or sixties with acute or convalescent COVID-19. The CDR3 runs from the conserved cysteine through the conserved F or W. D genes are given only for firm matches. Not all rows give a size; the values are once, few, many and, for expanded clones, a class.

d_call | j_call | clone_size | v_call | cdr3_aa | cdr3_nt
TRBD1 | TRBJ2-7 | once | TRBV11-2 | CASSPELGQGINGQYF | TGTGCCAGCAGCCCGGAGCTGGGACAGGGGATCAACGGGCAGTACTTC
NA | TRBJ2-3 | NA | TRBV7-9 | CASSFVQVELTDTQYF | TGTGCCAGCAGCTTTGTGCAGGTAGAACTCACAGATACGCAGTATTTT
TRBD1 | TRBJ2-2 | NA | TRBV7-2 | CASSLGTGGNTGELFF | TGTGCCAGCAGCTTAGGGACAGGGGGGAACACCGGGGAGCTGTTTTTT
TRBD1 | TRBJ1-1 | NA | TRBV6-2/TRBV6-3 | CASSYQGDTEAFF | TGTGCCAGCAGTTATCAGGGGGACACTGAAGCTTTCTTT
NA | TRBJ2-2 | NA | TRBV5-6 | CASSLALGANTGELFF | TGTGCCAGCAGCTTGGCGCTAGGGGCGAACACCGGGGAGCTGTTTTTT
NA | TRBJ1-4 | NA | TRBV6-2/TRBV6-3 | CASSYSNLMREGKLFF | TGTGCCAGCAGTTACTCGAATCTGATGCGGGAAGGAAAACTGTTTTTT
TRBD1 | TRBJ1-1 | NA | TRBV5-8 | CASSLGTGVTEAFF | TGTGCCAGCAGCTTAGGGACAGGGGTCACTGAAGCTTTCTTT
NA | TRBJ2-5 | few | TRBV5-1 | CASSPDVGEETQYF | TGCGCCAGCAGTCCCGACGTGGGAGAAGAGACCCAGTACTTC
TRBD2 | TRBJ2-7 | NA | TRBV9 | CASSVGLAGGEQYF | TGTGCCAGCAGCGTGGGACTAGCGGGGGGAGAGCAGTACTTC
NA | TRBJ1-2 | NA | TRBV12-3/TRBV12-4 | CASSPGGYGYTF | TGTGCCAGCAGCCCGGGTGGCTATGGCTACACCTTC
NA | TRBJ1-5 | once | TRBV6-2/TRBV6-3 | CASSPLLQPQHF | TGTGCCAGCAGCCCGCTACTTCAGCCCCAGCATTTT
TRBD2 | TRBJ2-1 | NA | TRBV10-3 | CAIRELAGGFNEQFF | TGTGCCATCAGGGAACTAGCGGGGGGCTTCAATGAGCAGTTCTTC
NA | TRBJ1-4 | NA | TRBV7-8 | CASSLVWGVDEKLFF | TGTGCCAGCAGCTTAGTTTGGGGGGTGGATGAAAAACTGTTTTTT
TRBD2 | TRBJ2-1 | NA | TRBV19 | CASSYPGLGPYNEQFF | TGTGCCAGTAGTTATCCGGGACTAGGTCCCTACAATGAGCAGTTCTTC
TRBD2 | TRBJ2-5 | NA | TRBV6-1 | CASSEGLAGLETQYF | TGTGCCAGCAGTGAAGGACTAGCGGGGTTGGAGACCCAGTACTTC
TRBD2 | TRBJ2-5 | NA | TRBV7-2 | CASSLLAGGGGETQYF | TGTGCCAGCAGCTTACTAGCGGGGGGAGGTGGGGAGACCCAGTACTTC
NA | TRBJ1-2 | few | TRBV6-5 | CASRRQPNYGYTF | TGTGCCAGCAGGCGACAGCCTAACTATGGCTACACCTTC
TRBD1 | TRBJ1-2 | NA | TRBV10-3 | CAISESETGPYGYTF | TGTGCCATCAGTGAGTCTGAGACAGGGCCCTATGGCTACACCTTC
TRBD2 | TRBJ2-7 | few | TRBV3-1/TRBV3-2 | CASSQASGVAYEQYF | TGTGCCAGCAGCCAAGCTAGCGGGGTTGCTTACGAGCAGTACTTC
NA | TRBJ1-1 | NA | TRBV13 | CASSLLGVGNTEAFF | TGTGCCAGCAGCTTACTAGGGGTTGGGAACACTGAAGCTTTCTTT
NA | TRBJ1-3 | NA | TRBV9 | CASSVGWPYSGNTIYF | TGTGCCAGCAGCGTAGGATGGCCTTACTCTGGAAACACCATATATTTT
NA | TRBJ1-5 | NA | TRBV4-1 | CASSQIGQPNQPQHF | TGCGCCAGCAGCCAAATTGGGCAGCCCAATCAGCCCCAGCATTTT
NA | TRBJ2-7 | NA | TRBV3-1/TRBV3-2 | CASSQQDYEQYF | TGTGCCAGCAGCCAACAGGACTACGAGCAGTACTTC
TRBD1 | TRBJ1-3 | NA | TRBV18 | CASSPRTGLSGNTIYF | TGTGCCAGCTCACCACGGACAGGGTTATCTGGAAACACCATATATTTT
TRBD2 | TRBJ2-3 | once | TRBV7-9 | CASTVGLGGTTDTQYF | TGTGCCAGCACGGTCGGTCTGGGGGGGACCACAGATACGCAGTATTTT
TRBD1 | TRBJ1-1 | NA | TRBV6-2/TRBV6-3 | CASSYPDRVSEAFF | TGTGCCAGCAGTTACCCGGACAGGGTCTCTGAAGCTTTCTTT
NA | TRBJ1-1 | once | TRBV5-4 | CASSLRGYYSSMNTEAFF | TGTGCCAGCAGCTTGAGAGGATACTATTCATCCATGAACACTGAAGCTTTCTTT
TRBD1 | TRBJ1-2 | once | TRBV30 | CAWSGLGTGGSGYTF | TGTGCCTGGAGTGGATTAGGGACAGGGGGCTCTGGCTACACCTTC
NA | TRBJ2-1 | NA | TRBV21-1 | CASSPPTSGYNEQFF | TGTGCCAGCTCCCCGCCCACTAGCGGTTACAATGAGCAGTTCTTC
TRBD2 | TRBJ2-1 | NA | TRBV13 | CASSFGIRGGANNEQFF | TGTGCCAGCAGCTTTGGTATTCGCGGGGGGGCAAACAATGAGCAGTTCTTC
TRBD1 | TRBJ1-1 | NA | TRBV27 | CASRGQLSNTEAFF | TGTGCCAGCAGGGGACAGCTATCGAACACTGAAGCTTTCTTT
NA | TRBJ1-2 | NA | TRBV10-3 | CAISESNPRRVGLYGYTF | TGTGCCATCAGTGAGTCTAATCCGCGCCGCGTGGGCCTCTATGGCTACACCTTC
NA | TRBJ1-5 | NA | TRBV19 | CASSIRQNQPQHF | TGTGCCAGTAGTATTCGACAGAATCAGCCCCAGCATTTT
NA | TRBJ1-5 | NA | TRBV19 | CASSVLSNQPQHF | TGTGCCAGTAGTGTTCTTAGCAATCAGCCCCAGCATTTT
NA | TRBJ1-1 | few | TRBV19 | CASKEEQNTEAFF | TGTGCCAGTAAGGAGGAGCAGAACACTGAAGCTTTCTTT
NA | TRBJ1-1 | NA | TRBV19 | CASSILRDTEAFF | TGTGCCAGTAGTATCCTGAGGGACACTGAAGCTTTCTTT
TRBD1 | TRBJ2-1 | once | TRBV11-3 | CASSSHRGNEQFF | TGTGCCAGCAGCTCCCACAGGGGTAATGAGCAGTTCTTC
TRBD2 | TRBJ2-1 | once | TRBV24-1 | CATGAGGLSNEQFF | TGTGCCACCGGAGCGGGGGGGCTTTCGAATGAGCAGTTCTTC
TRBD1 | TRBJ1-6 | NA | TRBV6-2/TRBV6-3 | CASSYSIWTGDSPLHF | TGTGCCAGCAGTTACTCGATTTGGACAGGGGATTCACCCCTCCACTTT
TRBD1 | TRBJ2-3 | NA | TRBV4-1 | CASSYRGAPDTQYF | TGCGCCAGCAGCTACAGGGGGGCCCCAGATACGCAGTATTTT
TRBD1 | TRBJ2-7 | NA | TRBV9 | CASSVMGQGADEQYF | TGTGCCAGCAGCGTTATGGGGCAGGGGGCCGATGAGCAGTACTTC
NA | TRBJ1-5 | once | TRBV24-1 | CATSDPGTYQPQHF | TGTGCCACCAGTGATCCAGGGACATATCAGCCCCAGCATTTT
NA | TRBJ2-1 | once | TRBV6-1 | CASSEPSSTPYNEQFF | TGTGCCAGCAGTGAACCATCTAGTACCCCCTACAATGAGCAGTTCTTC
NA | TRBJ1-4 | NA | TRBV18 | CASSPQGRDEKLFF | TGTGCCAGCTCACCACAGGGGAGGGATGAAAAACTGTTTTTT
NA | TRBJ1-3 | NA | TRBV6-5 | CASSQMGPGNTIYF | TGTGCCAGCAGCCAAATGGGCCCTGGAAACACCATATATTTT
TRBD2 | TRBJ2-7 | NA | TRBV7-2 | CASSSATSEAYEQYF | TGTGCCAGCAGCTCGGCGACTAGCGAGGCCTACGAGCAGTACTTC
TRBD1 | TRBJ1-3 | NA | TRBV14 | CASSQHFDRGGNTIYF | TGTGCCAGCAGCCAACACTTCGACAGGGGTGGAAACACCATATATTTT
NA | TRBJ1-1 | NA | TRBV19 | CASSMGRVEAFF | TGTGCCAGTAGTATGGGGAGGGTGGAAGCTTTCTTT
NA | TRBJ1-2 | NA | TRBV14 | CASSRGGYGYTF | TGTGCCAGCAGCCGCGGGGGCTATGGCTACACCTTC
NA | TRBJ1-5 | NA | TRBV21-1 | CASSTHDRGNQPQHF | TGTGCCAGCAGCACTCACGACAGAGGCAATCAGCCCCAGCATTTT